This TCR beta chain is from a study of technical replicates of blood from several donors. V was clipped by 4 bases and J by 2 bases; unmatched bases: 3. This CDR3 is built from 15 residues. Germline V gene lookup returns CDR1 SGDLS and CDR2 YYNGEE. Using immunoSEQ multiplex PCR, the repertoire was profiled, and TCRdb retains in-frame clones only, with some absent. The table has roughly 50,000 clones, around 96% seen once. Sequenced sample: PBMCs. This chain joins TRBV9 and TRBJ2-3; TRBD2 agrees at 11 bases. The receptor was derived from a human donor in good health. Some clones in this sample may be carry-over from other donors' samples. DNA for the CDR3: TGTGCCAGCAGCCTAGCGGGAGGCCCCACAGATACGCAGTATTTT. It encodes CASSLAGGPTDTQYF.